This T cell receptor beta chain was recovered during a study of T-cell reconstitution after alpha-beta-depleted transplantation in children. Study findings and constraints: The origin of alpha-beta T cells about two months after transplant was reportedly several hundred expanded graft clones. It was surviving recipient T cells and thymic progenitors that gave some patients high TCRbeta diversity at day 60.

This sample's TCRbeta library carried unique molecular identifier barcodes. TCRdb recomputed calls from the PCR reads with MiXCR, one row per CDR3 protein. The data contain about 90,000 distinct CDR3 sequences, roughly 16% of them singletons. This clonotype was picked up many times. Its target is unknown. The CDR3 spans 14 residues. V shed 10 bases and J 6 bases; nucleotides not matched to a gene: 11. From germline, CDR1 is ENHRY and CDR2 SYGVKD. This chain links TRBV10-3 with TRBJ1-4, with TRBD1 matching 7 bases. The input for sequencing was PBMCs, mostly from graft donor cells, taken 180 days after TCRalphabeta/CD19-depleted stem cell transplant. This TCR derives from a male patient aged 2-15 years who had a stem cell transplant for acute lymphoblastic leukemia, so the T cells may come from the graft donor. CDR3 amino acids: CATGARGPYEKLFF. The CDR3 DNA reads TGTGCCACCGGGGCGAGGGGGCCTTATGAAAAACTGTTTTTT.